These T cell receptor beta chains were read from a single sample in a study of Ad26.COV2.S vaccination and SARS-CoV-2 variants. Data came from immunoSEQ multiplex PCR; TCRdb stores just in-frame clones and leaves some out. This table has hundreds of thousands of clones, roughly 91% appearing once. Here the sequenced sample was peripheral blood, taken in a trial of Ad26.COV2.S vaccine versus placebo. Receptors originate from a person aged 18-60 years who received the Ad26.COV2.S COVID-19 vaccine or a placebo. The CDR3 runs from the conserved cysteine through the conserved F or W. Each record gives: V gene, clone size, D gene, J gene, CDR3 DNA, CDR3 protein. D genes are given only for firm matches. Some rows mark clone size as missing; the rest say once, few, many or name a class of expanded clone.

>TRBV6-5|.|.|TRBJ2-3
TGTGCCAGCAGTCTAAGAAGCACAGATACGCAGTATTTT
CASSLRSTDTQYF
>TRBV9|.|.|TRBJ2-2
TGTGCCAGCAGCGTAAAGGAGGGGGGCACCGGGGAGCTGTTTTTT
CASSVKEGGTGELFF
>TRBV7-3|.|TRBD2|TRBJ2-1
TGTGCCAGCAGCTTGAGCGGGGGGGCTGATGAGCAGTTCTTC
CASSLSGGADEQFF
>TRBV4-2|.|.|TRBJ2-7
TGTGCCAGCAGCCAAGAAGGGGCCGGACAATACGAGCAGTACTTC
CASSQEGAGQYEQYF
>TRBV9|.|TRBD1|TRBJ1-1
TGTGCCAGCAGCGCCGGGACAGAGATTATGAACACTGAAGCTTTCTTT
CASSAGTEIMNTEAFF
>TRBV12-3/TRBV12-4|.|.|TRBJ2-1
TGTGCCAGCATAAAGGGGACTGGAAATGAGCAGTTCTTC
CASIKGTGNEQFF
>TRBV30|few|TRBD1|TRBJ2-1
TGTGCCTGGAGTACCCGTGGGACAGTAAGCTCCTACAATGAGCAGTTCTTC
CAWSTRGTVSSYNEQFF
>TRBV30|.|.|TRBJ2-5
TGTGCCTGGAGTGGGGGAGAGACCCAGTACTTC
CAWSGGETQYF
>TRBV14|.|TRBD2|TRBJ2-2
TGTGCCAGCAGCCCTAGCGGGAGAACCTATAGCGGGGAGCTGTTTTTT
CASSPSGRTYSGELFF
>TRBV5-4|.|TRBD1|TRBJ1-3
TGTGCCAGCAGCTTGCCAGGGGGCCCTTCTGGAAACACCATATATTTT
CASSLPGGPSGNTIYF
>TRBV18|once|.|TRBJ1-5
TGTGCCAGCTCAGGAGTGAATCAGCCCCAGCATTTT
CASSGVNQPQHF
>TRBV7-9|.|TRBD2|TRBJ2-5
TGTGCCAGCAGCCCTTCCGGACTAGCGGGGCGGGAGACCCAGTACTTC
CASSPSGLAGRETQYF
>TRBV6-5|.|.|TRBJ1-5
TGTGCCAGCAGTACTGGTGGGGGCAATCAGCCCCAGCATTTT
CASSTGGGNQPQHF
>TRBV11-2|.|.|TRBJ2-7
TGTGCCAGCAGCTCTTCGGGGGTCCCCCGGAGGGACGAGCAGTACTTC
CASSSSGVPRRDEQYF
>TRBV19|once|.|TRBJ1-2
TGTGCCAGTACCCCGGGGGCCAGAGGCAATGGCTACACCTTC
CASTPGARGNGYTF
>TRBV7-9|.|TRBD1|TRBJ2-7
TGTGCCAGCAGCTTAGTCGGGACAGGGGATGACGAGCAGTACTTC
CASSLVGTGDDEQYF
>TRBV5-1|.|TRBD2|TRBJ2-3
TGCGCCAGCAGGAGGACTAGCGGGGGCTGGACAGATACGCAGTATTTT
CASRRTSGGWTDTQYF
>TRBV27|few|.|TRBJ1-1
TGTGCCAGCGGCTCCTATGACACTGAAGCTTTCTTT
CASGSYDTEAFF
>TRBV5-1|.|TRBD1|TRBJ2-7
TGCGCCAGCAGCTTGGCCGGGACAGGGAGCGAGCAGTACTTC
CASSLAGTGSEQYF
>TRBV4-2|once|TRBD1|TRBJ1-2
TGTGCCAGCAGCCAAGAAAATTACCCGGACAGGGGACGGTATGGCTACACCTTC
CASSQENYPDRGRYGYTF
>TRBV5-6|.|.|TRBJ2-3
TGTGCCAGCAGCTTCGGTCTAAGCACAGATACGCAGTATTTT
CASSFGLSTDTQYF
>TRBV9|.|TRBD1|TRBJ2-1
TGTGCCAGCAGCGCCGGACAGGATTCCTACAATGAGCAGTTCTTC
CASSAGQDSYNEQFF
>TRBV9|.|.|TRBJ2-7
TGTGCCAGCAGCGTAGACCCCGGGAGTTCCTACGAGCAGTACTTC
CASSVDPGSSYEQYF
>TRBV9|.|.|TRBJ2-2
TGTGCCAGCAGCGTAGATGGCCCCCCCAACACCGGGGAGCTGTTTTTT
CASSVDGPPNTGELFF
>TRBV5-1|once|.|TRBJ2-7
TGCGCCAGCAGCTTGCCCGGTGCCGCGCCCTACGAGCAGTACTTC
CASSLPGAAPYEQYF
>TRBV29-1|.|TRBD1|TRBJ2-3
TGCAGCGTTAGGACAGGGAACACTGCAGATACGCAGTATTTT
CSVRTGNTADTQYF
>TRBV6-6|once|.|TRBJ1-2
TGTGCCAGCACCAGACGGCAGACTAACTATGGCTACACCTTC
CASTRRQTNYGYTF
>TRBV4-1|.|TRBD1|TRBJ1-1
TGCGCCAGCAGCCAAAACCCGCAGGGGGACACTGAAGCTTTCTTT
CASSQNPQGDTEAFF
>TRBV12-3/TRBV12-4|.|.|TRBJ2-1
TGTGCCAGCAGTTTAAGTCTTAATGAGCAGTTCTTC
CASSLSLNEQFF
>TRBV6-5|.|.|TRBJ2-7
TGTGCCAGCAGTTACTCGTGGAGGATGGGGGTATACGAGCAGTACTTC
CASSYSWRMGVYEQYF
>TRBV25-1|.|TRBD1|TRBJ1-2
TGTGCCAGCGCTAAGGGACAGGCGGGCCACTATGGCTACACCTTC
CASAKGQAGHYGYTF
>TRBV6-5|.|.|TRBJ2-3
TGTGCCAGCAGTTACGGGACATCGATTCGCACAGATACGCAGTATTTT
CASSYGTSIRTDTQYF
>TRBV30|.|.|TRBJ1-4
TGTGCCTGGAGGGGCCGGGCCGAGGAAAAACTGTTTTTT
CAWRGRAEEKLFF
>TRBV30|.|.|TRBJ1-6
TGTGCTCTTCGGGGGTTAGGCTCCTATAATTCACCCCTCCACTTT
CALRGLGSYNSPLHF
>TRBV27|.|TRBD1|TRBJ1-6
TGTGCCAGCAGTTGGACAGGGGGCAGGTCACCCCTCCACTTT
CASSWTGGRSPLHF
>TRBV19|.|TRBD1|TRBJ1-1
TGTGCCAGTAGTAACAACAGGGGGAACACTGAAGCTTTCTTT
CASSNNRGNTEAFF
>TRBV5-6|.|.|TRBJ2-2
TGTGCCAGCTCCCTACCCCCGGGAACTAGACGTACCGGGGAGCTGTTTTTT
CASSLPPGTRRTGELFF
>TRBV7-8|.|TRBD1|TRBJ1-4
TGTGCCAGCAGCGGGACCGGGACAGGGGGAGAAAAACTGTTTTTT
CASSGTGTGGEKLFF
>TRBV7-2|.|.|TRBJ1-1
TGTGCCAGCAGCTCAGGTCCGGACACTGAAGCTTTCTTT
CASSSGPDTEAFF
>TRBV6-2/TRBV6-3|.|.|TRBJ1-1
TGTGCCAGCAGTAACACAGTCATTGAAGCTTTCTTT
CASSNTVIEAFF
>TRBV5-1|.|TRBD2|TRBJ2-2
TGCGCCAGCGGCCCCGGGGGGGCCTTAACCGGGGAGCTGTTTTTT
CASGPGGALTGELFF
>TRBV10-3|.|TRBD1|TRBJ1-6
TGTGCCATCAGTGAGTCGAAAGGGGACAGCTCCTATAATTCACCCCTCCACTTT
CAISESKGDSSYNSPLHF
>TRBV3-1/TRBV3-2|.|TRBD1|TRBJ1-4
TGTGCCAGCAGCCCTTTAGACAGGGCTGAAAAACTGTTTTTT
CASSPLDRAEKLFF
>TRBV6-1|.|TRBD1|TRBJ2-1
TGTGCCAGCAGTGATGGGGGACAGGGGGCGAATGAGCAGTTCTTC
CASSDGGQGANEQFF
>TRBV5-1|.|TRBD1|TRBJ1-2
TGCGCCAGCAGCGCGGCGACAGGGAGTAAAGGCTACACCTTC
CASSAATGSKGYTF
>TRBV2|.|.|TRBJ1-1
TGTGCCAGCGGTGGAAGGTTGGACACTGAAGCTTTCTTT
CASGGRLDTEAFF
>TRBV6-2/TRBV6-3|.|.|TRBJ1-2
TGTGCCAGCAGTTCGCCGGGCCTACACTCCCTCTATGGCTACACCTTC
CASSSPGLHSLYGYTF
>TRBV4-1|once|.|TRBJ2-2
TGCGCCAGCAGCCCTTTGATGGGGGACAACACCGGGGAGCTGTTTTTT
CASSPLMGDNTGELFF
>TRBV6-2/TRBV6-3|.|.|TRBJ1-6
TGTGCCAGCAGTTATGACAGCCCTAATTCACCCCTCCACTTT
CASSYDSPNSPLHF
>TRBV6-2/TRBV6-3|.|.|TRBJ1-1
TGTGCCAGCAGCCTCAGGGCTGAAGCTTTCTTT
CASSLRAEAFF
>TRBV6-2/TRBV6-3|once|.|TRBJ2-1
TGTGCCAGCAGCCTGGCCCCACCAGACTCCTTCTTC
CASSLAPPDSFF
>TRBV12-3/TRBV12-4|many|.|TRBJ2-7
TGTGCCAGCAGCCCCGGTACGAGGGGCGAGCAGTACTTC
CASSPGTRGEQYF
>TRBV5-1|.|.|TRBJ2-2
TGCGCCAGCAGCTTAGGGGACTGGATGGATACCGGGGAGCTGTTTTTT
CASSLGDWMDTGELFF
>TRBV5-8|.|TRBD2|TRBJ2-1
TGTGCCAGCAGCCTCCCTCCCCTAGCGGGGGGTTCCTACAATGAGCAGTTCTTC
CASSLPPLAGGSYNEQFF
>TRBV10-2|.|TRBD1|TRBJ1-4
TGCGCCAGCAGTGCAGGGGGTCGCGAAAAACTGTTTTTT
CASSAGGREKLFF
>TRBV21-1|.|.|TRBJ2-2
TGTGCCAGCAGCAAGGGACAGGTCACCGGGGAGCTGTTTTTT
CASSKGQVTGELFF
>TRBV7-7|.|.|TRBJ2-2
TGTGCTAGCAGCCCCCTGAGGTCCAGGGCCGGGGAGCTGTTTTTT
CASSPLRSRAGELFF
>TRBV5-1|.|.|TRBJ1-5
TGCGCCAGCAGCTTGGCGGGATATAGCAATCAGCCCCAGCATTTT
CASSLAGYSNQPQHF
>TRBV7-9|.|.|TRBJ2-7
TGTGCCAGCAGCTTGACAAGCCTGACGTCCGAGCAGTACTTC
CASSLTSLTSEQYF